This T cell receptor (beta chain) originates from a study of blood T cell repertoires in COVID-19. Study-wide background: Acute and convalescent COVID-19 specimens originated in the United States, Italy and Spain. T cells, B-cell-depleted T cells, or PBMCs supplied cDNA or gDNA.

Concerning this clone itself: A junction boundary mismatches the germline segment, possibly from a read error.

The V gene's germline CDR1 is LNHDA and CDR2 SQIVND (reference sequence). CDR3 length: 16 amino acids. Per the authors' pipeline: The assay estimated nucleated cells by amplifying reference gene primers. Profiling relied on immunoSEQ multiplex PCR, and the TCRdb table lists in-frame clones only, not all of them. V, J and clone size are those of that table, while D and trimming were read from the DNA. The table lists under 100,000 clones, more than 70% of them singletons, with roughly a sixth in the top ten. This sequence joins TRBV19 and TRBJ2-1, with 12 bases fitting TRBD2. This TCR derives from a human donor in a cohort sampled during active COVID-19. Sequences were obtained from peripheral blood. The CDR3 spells CASSIGLAGTSGEQFF. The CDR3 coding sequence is TGTGCCAGTAGCATAGGACTAGCGGGGACGTCGGGTGAGCAGTTCTTC.